This T cell receptor (beta chain) was sequenced for a study of blood T cell repertoires in COVID-19. Study context: Samples came from the United States, Italy and Spain, spanning acute and convalescent COVID-19.

Produced via immunoSEQ multiplex PCR; TCRdb's table is partial and in-frame only. The repertoire consists of roughly 220,000 clones, with approximately 92% occurring once and the leading ten covering roughly 3%. V was trimmed by 4 bases and J by 2 bases, leaving 11 bases between them. This CDR3 contains 13 residues. The germline V gene has CDR1 GTSNPN and CDR2 SVGIG (reference sequence). The V and J genes are TRBV30 and TRBJ1-1, with no clear D. This receptor was identified in a woman between 18 and 29 years old in a cohort exposed to, infected with or recovered from COVID-19 (not recorded which). The sequenced sample consisted of PBMCs or T cells enriched from blood (not recorded which). The CDR3 DNA reads as TGTGCCTGGACCGGAGGGTCCAACACTGAAGCTTTCTTT. Its protein is CAWTGGSNTEAFF.